The 25 T cell receptor beta chains listed next were all sequenced from one sample in a study of HIV-infected patients and healthy controls. Alpha and beta constant-region primers primed reverse transcription of around 540 ng RNA. Each of the alpha and beta chains got its own library through chain-specific third strand synthesis with indices. TCRdb analysed the 5' RACE reads with MiXCR anew, one entry per CDR3 protein. The repertoire includes more than 8,000 distinct CDR3 sequences, 8% to 10% of them detected once, and over 4.5% sits in the top ten. All unsorted peripheral T cells were captured because whole blood was used without fractionation. Sequenced input: blood. The source is an adult in good health.

This clonotype came up many times. The gene calls are TRBV5-4 and TRBJ2-7, with TRBD2 as a possible D gene (6 bases). The CDR3 spans 15 residues. The V and J ends lost 0 bases and 0 bases respectively, with 10 bases between them. The V gene's germline CDR1 is SGHNT and CDR2 YYREEE (reference sequence). Written as DNA, the CDR3 is TGTGCCAGCAGCTTGGGTCTAGCGAACTCCTACGAGCAGTACTTC. Translating it yields CASSLGLANSYEQYF.

There are many counts of this clonotype. The V and J genes are TRBV20-1 and TRBJ1-5; possibly TRBD1 for D (5 bases). The CDR3 sequence is 14 residues long. Trimming shortened V by 5 bases and J by 0 bases, and 11 bases separated the two germline ends. Germline V gene sequence: CDR1 DFQATT, CDR2 SNEGSKA (reference sequence). CDR3 in DNA: TGCAGTGCTGCGGGACCTTATAGCAATCAGCCCCAGCATTTT. Translation: CSAAGPYSNQPQHF.

This clonotype is judged medium-sized. This chain links TRBV7-9 with TRBJ1-2; no firm D call. The CDR3 runs 11 residues. Germline CDR1 SEHNR, CDR2 FQNEAQ (reference sequence). With 8 bases removed from V and 4 bases from J, the gap between germline ends came to 8 bases. CDR3 amino acids: CASGWSYGYTF. CDR3 DNA: TGTGCCAGCGGGTGGTCCTATGGCTACACCTTC.

This clonotype was seen repeatedly, ten times or more. The rearrangement links TRBV7-8 to TRBJ1-3; D possibly corresponds to TRBD1 (5 bases). This CDR3 contains 14 residues. CDR1 is SGHVS and CDR2 is FQNEAQ in the germline V gene. V lost 6 bases, J lost 2 bases, and 11 bases lay in between. The CDR3 DNA reads as TGTGCCAGCAGACCCGGGGGGGCTGGAAACACCATATATTTT. This translates into CASRPGGAGNTIYF.

This clonotype came up a few times. This chain uses TRBV2 with TRBJ2-7; 7 bases are a match to TRBD1. Trimming at V came to 7 bases and at J to 3 bases, leaving 9 bases not matched to a gene. Germline CDR1 reads SNHLY; CDR2 reads FYNNEI. The CDR3 consists of 14 residues. The CDR3 DNA reads TGTGCCAGCATTCCGGGACAGACAAGCTACGAGCAGTACTTC. Protein sequence: CASIPGQTSYEQYF.

This clonotype was observed many times. The CDR3 DNA sequence: TGCGCCAGCAGCCAAGCCCCGACAGGGGGCACCGGGGAGCTGTTTTTT. This codes for CASSQAPTGGTGELFF. The genes are TRBV4-3 and TRBJ2-2; 9 nucleotides match TRBD1. The J segment lost 4 bases and the V segment lost 1 base, leaving 4 bases of the junction unmatched. Germline V gene data show CDR1 as LGHNA and CDR2 as YSLEER. The CDR3 totals 16 residues.

This clonotype is medium-sized in the sample. CDR3 DNA: TGTGCCTGGAGCCTTAGCGGGACCCAGTACTTC. Protein sequence: CAWSLSGTQYF. This chain uses TRBV30 with TRBJ2-5, with a possible D match to TRBD2 (6 bases). V lost 3 bases and J 7 bases, leaving 9 bases between the germline ends. Germline V CDR1 and CDR2: GTSNPN, SVGIG (reference sequence). CDR3 length: 11 amino acids.

At least ten counts were recorded for this clonotype. The chain is built from TRBV29-1 and TRBJ1-3; D is unclear. The CDR3 is made up of 11 amino acids. CDR1 is SQVTM, CDR2 ANQGSEA, per germline. V shed 6 bases and J shed 5 bases, with 8 bases lying between them. The CDR3 here is CSVRWRNTIYF. CDR3 bases: TGCAGCGTCAGGTGGCGAAACACCATATATTTT.

This clonotype showed up many times. The chain combines TRBV10-3 with TRBJ2-3; tentative D call: TRBD2 (6 bases). The CDR3 has 16 amino acids. Trimming stripped 2 bases from V and 8 bases from J, with 20 bases between. In germline, CDR1 is ENHRY, CDR2 SYGVKD. The CDR3 DNA sequence: TGTGCCATCAGTGAGACGACTAGTGGGGTGTTCGGTACGCAGTATTTT. Translating gives CAISETTSGVFGTQYF.

This clonotype was observed many times. The chain is built from TRBV7-9 and TRBJ2-7; 8 bases agree with TRBD1. The CDR3 contains 12 residues. Germline loops: CDR1 SEHNR, CDR2 FQNEAQ (reference sequence). The junction had 6 bases not matched to a gene; V was cut back by 11 bases and J by 3 bases. This chain's CDR3 is CASSGTGYEQYF. CDR3 coding DNA: TGTGCCTCCTCCGGGACAGGCTACGAGCAGTACTTC.

This clonotype was seen at least ten times. The chain joins TRBV12-3 or TRBV12-4 to TRBJ1-1; possibly TRBD1 for D (6 bases). Trimming stripped 5 bases from V and 11 bases from J, with 15 bases between. CDR3 size: 12 residues. CDR3 sequence (DNA): TGTGCCAGCAGTGCCAGGGGACCTCGGGCTTTCTTT. It codes for CASSARGPRAFF.

The sample holds many counts of this clonotype. V and J are TRBV20-1 and TRBJ2-2; D ambiguous. Trimming took off 6 bases at V and 2 bases at J, with 13 bases between the two ends. The CDR3 runs 14 residues. CDR1 DFQATT and CDR2 SNEGSKA come from the germline V gene (reference sequence). CDR3: CSAPGPINTGELFF. In nucleotides, the CDR3 is TGCAGTGCCCCCGGGCCAATAAACACCGGGGAGCTGTTTTTT.

In this sample, this clonotype turned up many times. The V gene is TRBV7-2, the J gene TRBJ2-5, with D possibly being TRBD2 (5 bases). Germline loops: CDR1 SGHTA, CDR2 FQGNSA. The ends were cut back, 6 bases at V and 3 bases at J, with 14 bases in the middle. CDR3 length: 14 amino acids. DNA for the CDR3: TGTGCCAGCAGATCCCTTCGGGGAGAAGAGACCCAGTACTTC. This sequence encodes CASRSLRGEETQYF.

In its sample, this clonotype is medium-sized (0.01 to 0.1%). The CDR3 region is CASGPPPRDRGHQPQHF. CDR3 nucleotide sequence: TGTGCTAGTGGTCCCCCTCCCCGGGACAGGGGGCATCAGCCCCAGCATTTT. This rearrangement joins TRBV12-5 to TRBJ1-5; 12 bases agree with TRBD1. The germline V gene has CDR1 LGHNT and CDR2 FRNRAP. The CDR3 has 17 residues. The trim removed 5 bases at V and 5 bases at J, leaving 10 bases unmatched. Full variable domain (remainder filled in from reference TRBV12-5 and TRBJ1-5): DARVTQTPRHKVTEMGQEVTMRCQPILGHNTVFWYRQTMMQGLELLAYFRNRAPLDDSGMPKDRFSAEMPDATLATLKIQPSEPRDSAVYFCASGPPPRDRGHQPQHFGDGTRLSIL.

At least ten counts were recorded for this clonotype. CDR3 bases: TGTGCCATCAGTGTCGCTGGGATCGGCGAGCAGTACTTC. Translating gives CAISVAGIGEQYF. The chain links TRBV10-3 to TRBJ2-7; D unclear. The length of the CDR3 is 13 residues. V lost 4 bases to trimming and J lost 6 bases, with 13 bases between them. Germline-derived CDR1 and CDR2 are ENHRY and SYGVKD.

This clonotype was seen once. This chain connects TRBV3-1 to TRBJ1-3; the D is unclear. CDR3 length: 13 amino acids. CDR1 LGHDT and CDR2 YNNKEL come from the germline V gene (reference sequence). The germline V and J ends were trimmed by 0 bases and 5 bases, with 5 bases remaining between them. The CDR3 here is CASSQDPRNTIYF. The DNA of the CDR3 is TGTGCCAGCAGCCAAGATCCGAGAAACACCATATATTTT.

This clonotype was observed many times. J is TRBJ1-2 and V is TRBV2, with 9 bases identical to TRBD1. The V gene's germline CDR1 is SNHLY and CDR2 FYNNEI. V dropped 2 bases and J dropped 7; count of bases not matched to a gene: 11. The CDR3 runs 16 residues. The CDR3 reads CASSEPKGQGSRGYTF. The DNA for the CDR3 is TGTGCCAGCAGTGAACCCAAAGGACAGGGGTCTCGTGGCTACACCTTC.

By share of the sample, this clonotype is medium-sized. CDR3 sequence: CSARDVLGGMNTEAFF. DNA of the CDR3: TGCAGTGCTAGAGACGTTCTCGGCGGAATGAACACTGAAGCTTTCTTT. This chain connects TRBV20-1 to TRBJ1-1; no clear D gene. V lost 0 bases and J lost 0, with 14 bases in between. The CDR3 is 16 residues long. Germline V lookup: CDR1 DFQATT, CDR2 SNEGSKA (reference sequence).

This chain uses TRBV5-8 with TRBJ1-5, with D hard to call. V shed 0 bases and J shed 5 bases, with 6 bases lying between them. Germline CDR1 SGHTS, CDR2 YDEGEE. CDR3 size: 13 residues. The CDR3 nucleotides read TGTGCCAGCAGCTTGGCCCGGGATCAGCCCCAGCATTTT. Its protein is CASSLARDQPQHF.

This clonotype is medium-sized (0.01 to 0.1%) in the sample. The J gene is TRBJ1-1, the V gene TRBV19; D not resolved. The CDR3 totals 14 residues. The germline CDR1 and CDR2 sequences are LNHDA and SQIVND (reference sequence). V shed 0 bases and J shed 1 base, with 6 bases lying between them. DNA of the CDR3: TGTGCCAGTAGTATAGATCGGTGGAACACTGAAGCTTTCTTT. Protein: CASSIDRWNTEAFF.

This clonotype is medium-sized by share. The chain uses TRBV11-1 and TRBJ2-1, with TRBD2 identical over 12 bases. The CDR3 consists of 16 residues. Germline V gene sequence: CDR1 SGHAT, CDR2 FQDESV (reference sequence). V was pared by 4 bases and J by 7 bases, with 8 bases of the junction left unmatched. This CDR3 reads CASSSPSGGARNEQFF. CDR3 DNA sequence: TGTGCCAGCAGCTCCCCTAGCGGGGGGGCTCGAAATGAGCAGTTCTTC.

This clonotype was found many times. V gene TRBV19 combines with J gene TRBJ2-6; tentative D call: TRBD2 (5 bases). CDR3 length: 18 residues. V lost 9 bases and J 0 bases, leaving 21 bases between the germline ends. Germline V gene sequence: CDR1 LNHDA, CDR2 SQIVND (reference sequence). For the CDR3, the DNA is TGTGCCAGCCGGCGTGGGTCATGGGGAGACTCTGGGGCCAACGTCCTGACTTTC. Its protein is CASRRGSWGDSGANVLTF.

Sample share makes this clonotype medium-sized. The J gene is TRBJ2-7, the V gene TRBV9, with D unclear. With 4 bases removed from V and 2 bases from J, the gap between germline ends came to 19 bases. This CDR3 comprises 16 residues. CDR1 is SGDLS, CDR2 YYNGEE, per germline. The CDR3 DNA is TGTGCCAGCAGCTTACTCGGCCAGGTTTCGACCTACGAGCAGTACTTC. Its protein product is CASSLLGQVSTYEQYF.

This clonotype was observed a few times. The chain has TRBV11-1 and TRBJ2-5, with D possibly matching TRBD2 (6 bases). Trimming took 5 bases from V and 8 from J, leaving 18 bases between them. CDR1 is SGHAT, CDR2 FQDESV, per germline (reference sequence). This CDR3 is built from 14 residues. The CDR3 reads CASSPNSGGITQYF. Written as DNA, the CDR3 is TGTGCCAGCAGCCCGAATAGCGGCGGGATTACCCAGTACTTC.

This clonotype is medium-sized by share. This chain links TRBV20-1 with TRBJ2-6; 7 bases map to TRBD2. The length of the CDR3 is 17 residues. The germline V gene encodes CDR1 DFQATT and CDR2 SNEGSKA (reference sequence). V lost 1 base and J lost 2; bases outside the gene matches: 8. The CDR3: CSARVRGGEAGANVLTF. Written as DNA, the CDR3 is TGCAGTGCTAGAGTGCGGGGAGGGGAGGCTGGGGCCAACGTCCTGACTTTC.